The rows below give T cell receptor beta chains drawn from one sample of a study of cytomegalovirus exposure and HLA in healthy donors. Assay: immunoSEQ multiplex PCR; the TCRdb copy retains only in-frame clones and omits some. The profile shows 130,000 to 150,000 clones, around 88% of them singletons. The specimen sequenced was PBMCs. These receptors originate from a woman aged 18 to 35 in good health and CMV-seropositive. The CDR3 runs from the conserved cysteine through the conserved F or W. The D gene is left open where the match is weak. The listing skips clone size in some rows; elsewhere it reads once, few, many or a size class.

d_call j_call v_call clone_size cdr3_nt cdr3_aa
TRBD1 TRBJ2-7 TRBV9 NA TGTGCCAGCAGCCAAACCGGGACAGAGTACGAGCAGTACTTC CASSQTGTEYEQYF
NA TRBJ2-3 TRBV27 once TGTGCCAGCAGTATGTATCAGGCAGATACGCAGTATTTT CASSMYQADTQYF
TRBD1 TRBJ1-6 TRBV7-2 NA TGTGCCAGCAGGATCGGACAGGGCGGTAATTCACCCCTCCACTTT CASRIGQGGNSPLHF
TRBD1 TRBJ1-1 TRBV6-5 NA TGTGCCAGCAGTTACACGACAGGGGGCACTGAAGCTTTCTTT CASSYTTGGTEAFF
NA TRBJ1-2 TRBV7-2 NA TGTGCCAGCAGCTTAGCCACAAACCGTTGGGGCTACACCTTC CASSLATNRWGYTF
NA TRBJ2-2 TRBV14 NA TGTGCCAGCAGCCAACAGGGTGGTCACACCGGGGAGCTGTTTTTT CASSQQGGHTGELFF
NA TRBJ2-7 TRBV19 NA TGTGCCAGTAGTGTGTCAGGGAAGACCTACGAGCAGTACTTC CASSVSGKTYEQYF
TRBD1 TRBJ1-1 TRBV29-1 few TGCAGCGTTGGCAGACAGGGGTCGAACACTGAAGCTTTCTTT CSVGRQGSNTEAFF
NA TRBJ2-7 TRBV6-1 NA TGTGCCAGCAGCCGGGACTGGCTCTACGAGCAGTACTTC CASSRDWLYEQYF
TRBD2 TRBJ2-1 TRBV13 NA TGTGCCAGCAGCTCGACTAGCGGGGGGGCTCGCTCCTACAATGAGCAGTTCTTC CASSSTSGGARSYNEQFF
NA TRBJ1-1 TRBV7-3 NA TGTGCCAGCAGCTTAATATTGAACACTGAAGCTTTCTTT CASSLILNTEAFF
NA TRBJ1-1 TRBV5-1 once TGCGCCAGCAGCTTGGCAGGGTGGGGTAGCACTGAAGCTTTCTTT CASSLAGWGSTEAFF
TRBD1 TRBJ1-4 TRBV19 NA TGTGCCAGTAGTTTCACAGGGGGCTCCCCCAATGAAAAACTGTTTTTT CASSFTGGSPNEKLFF
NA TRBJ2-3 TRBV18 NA TGTGCCAGCTCACCAGGTTCAGGCACAGATACGCAGTATTTT CASSPGSGTDTQYF
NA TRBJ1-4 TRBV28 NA TGTGCCAGCAGTTTCCCTCGCAGGGTCCGAGTTGAAAAACTGTTTTTT CASSFPRRVRVEKLFF
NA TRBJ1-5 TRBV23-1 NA TGCGCCAGCAGTCAAGGTAAAGGGGCTAGCAATCAGCCCCAGCATTTT CASSQGKGASNQPQHF
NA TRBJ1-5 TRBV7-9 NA TGTGCCAGCAGCTTAACGATAGAGGGAAATCAGCCCCAGCATTTT CASSLTIEGNQPQHF
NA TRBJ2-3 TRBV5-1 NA TGCGCCAGCAGCCTGAGCACAGATACGCAGTATTTT CASSLSTDTQYF
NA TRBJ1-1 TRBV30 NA TGTGCCTGGAGTGGCGGGGGAAAGGTCACTGAAGCTTTCTTT CAWSGGGKVTEAFF
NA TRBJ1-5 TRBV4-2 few TGTGCCAGCAGCCAAGGACCCCGGGGAGATCAGCCCCAGCATTTT CASSQGPRGDQPQHF
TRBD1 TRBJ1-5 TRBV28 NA TGTGCCAGCAGTTTGCCCGGACAGGGATACCAGCCCCAGCATTTT CASSLPGQGYQPQHF
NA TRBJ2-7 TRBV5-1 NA TGCGCCAGCGCAAAAGAAGTCTCGGACGAGCAGTACTTC CASAKEVSDEQYF
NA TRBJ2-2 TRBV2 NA TGTGCCAGCAATACGCTAGGCAACACCGGGGAGCTGTTTTTT CASNTLGNTGELFF
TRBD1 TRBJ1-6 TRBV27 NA TGTGCCAGCAGTTTAATTCCGACAGGGGCGGGGTATTCACCCCTCCACTTT CASSLIPTGAGYSPLHF
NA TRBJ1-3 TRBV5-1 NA TGCGCCAGCAGCTTAACAGGGCCGAGCTCTGGAAACACCATATATTTT CASSLTGPSSGNTIYF
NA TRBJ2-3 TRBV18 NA TGTGCCAGCTCACCACCGATACACGGGAGCACAGATACGCAGTATTTT CASSPPIHGSTDTQYF
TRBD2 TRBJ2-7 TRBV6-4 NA TGTGCCAGCAGAAAACTAGCGGCCTACGAGCAGTACTTC CASRKLAAYEQYF
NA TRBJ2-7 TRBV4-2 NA TGTGCCAGCAGCCGGGCCCTAGGGCCTACGGAGGGTGAGGCCTACGAGCAGTACTTC CASSRALGPTEGEAYEQYF
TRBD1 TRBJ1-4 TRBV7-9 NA TGTGCCAGCAGCTTAAGGCAGGGGGGAGAAAAACTGTTTTTT CASSLRQGGEKLFF
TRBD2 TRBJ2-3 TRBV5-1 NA TGCGCCAGCAGCTCAAGCGGGAGTCGCACAGATACGCAGTATTTT CASSSSGSRTDTQYF
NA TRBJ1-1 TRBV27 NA TGTGCCAGCAGTTTATTCTTCAGGGCAGCCACTGAAGCTTTCTTT CASSLFFRAATEAFF
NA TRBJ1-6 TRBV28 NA TGTGCCAGCAGTTTACCCCAGAATAATTCACCCCTCCACTTT CASSLPQNNSPLHF
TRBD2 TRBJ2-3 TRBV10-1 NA TGCGCCAGCAGTGAGACGGAGCTGAGCGGGGGGCACACAGATACGCAGTATTTT CASSETELSGGHTDTQYF
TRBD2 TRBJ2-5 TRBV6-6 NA TGTGCCAGCAGCCCCGACTCGGGGGGTCGGACCCAGTACTTC CASSPDSGGRTQYF
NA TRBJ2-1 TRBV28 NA TGTGCCAGCAGTATTACCCAGGGATGGAATGAGCAGTTCTTC CASSITQGWNEQFF
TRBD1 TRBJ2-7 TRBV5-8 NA TGTGCCAGCAGTCGGACAGGGGGCGTCAGCGAGCAGTACTTC CASSRTGGVSEQYF
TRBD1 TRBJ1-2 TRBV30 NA TGTGCCTGGAGTCCGGGGACAGGTTCCTTCTATGGCTACACCTTC CAWSPGTGSFYGYTF
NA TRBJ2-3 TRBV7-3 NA TGTGCCAGCAGCTTAACAAAGCCAGATACGCAGTATTTT CASSLTKPDTQYF
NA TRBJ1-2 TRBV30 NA TGTGCCTGGAGTGGTTCAGGGCGGCACTATGGCTACACCTTC CAWSGSGRHYGYTF
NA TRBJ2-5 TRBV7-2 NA TGTGCCAGCAGCTTGGCGGGCGGGGTGACGGAGACCCAGTACTTC CASSLAGGVTETQYF
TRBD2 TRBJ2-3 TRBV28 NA TGTGCCACCTCAGGGACTAGCGGTTCCGCAGATACGCAGTATTTT CATSGTSGSADTQYF
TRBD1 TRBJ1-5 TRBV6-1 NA TGTGCCAGCAGGGAAGGACAGGTCTATAGCAATCAGCCCCAGCATTTT CASREGQVYSNQPQHF
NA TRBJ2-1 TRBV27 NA TGTGCCAGCAGTATTATTTCGCTCGGTACTGAGCAGTTCTTC CASSIISLGTEQFF
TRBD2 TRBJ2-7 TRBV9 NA TGTGCCAGCAGCCGCCGACTAGCGGGAAGTAGCGAGCAGTACTTC CASSRRLAGSSEQYF
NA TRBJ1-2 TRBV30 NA TGTGCCTATGCAGGGGTACGAGGCTACACCTTC CAYAGVRGYTF
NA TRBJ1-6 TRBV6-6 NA TGTGCCAGCAGCTTATGGACAGCCGATAATTCACCCCTCCACTTT CASSLWTADNSPLHF
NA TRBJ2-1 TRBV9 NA TGTGCCAGCAGCGTAGGGGGGATTAGCGGAGAGCAGTTCTTC CASSVGGISGEQFF
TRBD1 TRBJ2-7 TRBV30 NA TGTGCCTGTCAGAGGACAGGGGGCTACGAGCAGTACTTC CACQRTGGYEQYF
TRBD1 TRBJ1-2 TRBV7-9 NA TGTGCCAGCAGCTTAGTGGGGGGACAGGGTATCGGCTATGGCTACACCTTC CASSLVGGQGIGYGYTF
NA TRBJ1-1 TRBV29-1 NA TGCAGCGTTGCCCCGAACAGGGCGAACACTGAAGCTTTCTTT CSVAPNRANTEAFF
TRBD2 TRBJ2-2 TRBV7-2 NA TGTGCCAGCAGCAACCCGGGACTAGACACCGGGGAGCTGTTTTTT CASSNPGLDTGELFF
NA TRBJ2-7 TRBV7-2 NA TGTGCCAGCAGCTTAGGGGGGGGCTACCCCTACGAGCAGTACTTC CASSLGGGYPYEQYF
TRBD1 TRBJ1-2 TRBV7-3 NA TGTGCCAGCAGCTTAGACCACAGGGGGCTTGGGGGCTACACCTTC CASSLDHRGLGGYTF
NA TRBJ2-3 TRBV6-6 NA TGTGCCAGCCTAACGGTGGGGGGAGCAACAGATACGCAGTATTTT CASLTVGGATDTQYF
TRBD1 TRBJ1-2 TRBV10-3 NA TGTGCCATCAGCAGACAGGGGGCAGGCTATGGCTACACCTTC CAISRQGAGYGYTF
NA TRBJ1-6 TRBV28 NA TGTGCCAGCAGAAATAGCTATAATTCACCCCTCCACTTT CASRNSYNSPLHF
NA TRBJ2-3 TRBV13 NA TGTGCCAGCAGCCGCCGCATGTCACTTGACACAGATACGCAGTATTTT CASSRRMSLDTDTQYF
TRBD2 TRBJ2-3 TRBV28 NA TGTGCCAGCAGTTCGAGCCTCTTAGCGGGAGGGCCTTATGGCACAGATACGCAGTATTTT CASSSSLLAGGPYGTDTQYF
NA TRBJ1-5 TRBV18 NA TGTGCCAGCTCCCGCAGGGCCAGTCAGCCCCAGCATTTT CASSRRASQPQHF
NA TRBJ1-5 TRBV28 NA TGTGCCAGCAGTTTAGCCCAGGGCCAGAACAATCAGCCCCAGCATTTT CASSLAQGQNNQPQHF